This TCR beta chain was documented in a study of T-cell memory formation after mild COVID-19. TCRdb analysed the 5' RACE reads with MiXCR anew, one entry per CDR3 protein. The sample has 350,000 or so distinct CDR3 sequences; 20% to 25% are singletons. General observations from the study: Memory cells collected pre-infection included some clones that later responded, suggesting cross-reactive memory joined. Clones contracting across day 15 to 85 had a balanced CD4/CD8 profile; later expanding clones leaned CD4+.

This CDR3 region has 14 residues. The germline V gene has CDR1 MNHNY and CDR2 SVGAGI (reference sequence). V gave up 5 bases and J gave up 8 bases, with 15 bases separating them. As for this clonotype: The target antigen is unknown.

This sequence joins TRBV6-6 and TRBJ1-4; weak D call: TRBD1 (5 bases). Sample: PBMCs or a T cell subset sorted from them (not recorded which). This TCR derives from an adult woman who had mild COVID-19 (a few samples of this study predate the infection). Cell type and time point are not known. The DNA for the CDR3 is TGTGCCAGCAGTCCCGAGGGTCAGGGCGAAAAACTGTTTTTT. This codes for CASSPEGQGEKLFF.